The 10 T cell receptor beta chains presented below share a single source sample, sequenced in a study of blood T cell repertoires in COVID-19. Assay: immunoSEQ multiplex PCR; the TCRdb copy retains only in-frame clones and omits some. This table has about half a million clones, approximately 85% appearing once. The specimen was peripheral blood. The receptor set was obtained from a human donor in a cohort sampled during active COVID-19.

The chain recombines TRBV12-1 with TRBJ2-1; whether TRBD2, the table's D call, matches the DNA was not checked. TRBV12-1 is noted as a pseudogene. The CDR3 totals 15 residues. The CDR3 DNA sequence: TGTGCCAGCAGCTTTGACGGGAGCTCCTACAATGAGCAGTTCTTC. As protein: CASSFDGSSYNEQFF.

V and J are TRBV7-2 and TRBJ2-3; 9 nucleotides match TRBD1. The CDR3 covers 16 residues. The germline V gene has CDR1 SGHTA and CDR2 FQGNSA. Trimming at V came to 0 bases and at J to 2 bases, leaving 3 bases not matched to a gene. Here the CDR3 DNA reads TGTGCCAGCAGCTTAGCGGGGACAGGGAACACAGATACGCAGTATTTT. Encoded protein: CASSLAGTGNTDTQYF.

The chain joins TRBV5-1 to TRBJ2-7, with 9 bases lining up with TRBD1. Germline V gives CDR1 SGHRS, CDR2 YFSETQ. V gave up 0 bases and J gave up 2 bases; unmatched junction bases: 6. This CDR3 has 16 residues. The CDR3 protein is CASSLGGTGPTYEQYF. The DNA of the CDR3 is TGCGCCAGCAGCTTGGGGGGGACAGGGCCCACCTACGAGCAGTACTTC.

The rearrangement links TRBV5-1 to TRBJ2-1; 10 nucleotides match TRBD2. The CDR3 consists of 15 residues. J was trimmed by 14 bases and V by 2 bases; bases with no gene match: 13. The germline V gene has CDR1 SGHRS and CDR2 YFSETQ. The CDR3 here is CASSLGFVAGGPKFF. The CDR3 DNA follows: TGCGCCAGCAGCTTAGGGTTCGTAGCGGGAGGCCCCAAGTTCTTC.

This clone was seen more than once but under ten times. V is TRBV30 and J is TRBJ1-5; D gene uncertain. This CDR3 region has 13 residues. The germline gives CDR1 GTSNPN, CDR2 SVGIG (reference sequence). V lost 0 bases to trimming and J lost 2 bases, with 5 bases between them. As DNA, the CDR3 is TGTGCCTGGAGTGTATCGGGCAATCAGCCCCAGCATTTT. Translated, it gives CAWSVSGNQPQHF.

The gene calls are TRBV6-2 or TRBV6-3 and TRBJ2-5, with D perhaps matching TRBD2 (5 bases). This CDR3 has 18 amino acids. The germline V gene encodes CDR1 MNHEY and CDR2 SVGEGT. The ends were cut back, 0 bases at V and 4 bases at J, with 21 bases in the middle. The CDR3 DNA reads TGTGCCAGCAGTTACTCGAGTTTATCGGGGTTCGTTTCAGAGACCCAGTACTTC. Protein sequence: CASSYSSLSGFVSETQYF.

The V gene is TRBV19, the J gene TRBJ1-1; 7 bases match TRBD1. Unmatched junction bases numbered 8, after V lost 5 bases and J lost 11 bases. This CDR3 contains 12 residues. Germline V gene sequence: CDR1 LNHDA, CDR2 SQIVND (reference sequence). The CDR3 here is CASSSRDSRAFF. CDR3 sequence (DNA): TGTGCCAGTAGTTCCAGGGACAGCAGGGCTTTCTTT.

In this sample, this clone turned up once. The chain carries TRBV20-1 and TRBJ1-5; no clear D gene. Trimming removed 3 bases from V and 0 bases from J, with 21 bases in between. Germline loops: CDR1 DFQATT, CDR2 SNEGSKA (reference sequence). There are 18 residues in the CDR3. CDR3 sequence: CSASPLGPFTRSNQPQHF. The CDR3 DNA sequence: TGCAGTGCTAGTCCTTTGGGCCCCTTCACCCGTAGCAATCAGCCCCAGCATTTT.

This clone has a handful of counts. The gene calls are TRBV20-1 and TRBJ1-1; D not resolved. Germline CDR1 is DFQATT and CDR2 is SNEGSKA (reference sequence). Deletions cut 3 bases from V and 4 bases from J, with 3 bases between. The CDR3 totals 10 residues. The CDR3 sequence is CSASSTEAFF. The CDR3 bases are TGCAGTGCTAGCAGCACTGAAGCTTTCTTT.

In this sample, this clone turned up a few times. This sequence joins TRBV27 and TRBJ1-1; D is possibly TRBD1 (5 bases). Trimming took 6 bases from V and 3 from J, leaving 20 bases between them. This CDR3 spans 16 amino acids. Germline V CDR1 and CDR2: MNHEY, SMNVEV (reference sequence). Here the CDR3 reads CASSPSGRVVDTEAFF. Here the CDR3 DNA reads TGTGCCAGCAGCCCTTCGGGCAGGGTTGTAGACACTGAAGCTTTCTTT.